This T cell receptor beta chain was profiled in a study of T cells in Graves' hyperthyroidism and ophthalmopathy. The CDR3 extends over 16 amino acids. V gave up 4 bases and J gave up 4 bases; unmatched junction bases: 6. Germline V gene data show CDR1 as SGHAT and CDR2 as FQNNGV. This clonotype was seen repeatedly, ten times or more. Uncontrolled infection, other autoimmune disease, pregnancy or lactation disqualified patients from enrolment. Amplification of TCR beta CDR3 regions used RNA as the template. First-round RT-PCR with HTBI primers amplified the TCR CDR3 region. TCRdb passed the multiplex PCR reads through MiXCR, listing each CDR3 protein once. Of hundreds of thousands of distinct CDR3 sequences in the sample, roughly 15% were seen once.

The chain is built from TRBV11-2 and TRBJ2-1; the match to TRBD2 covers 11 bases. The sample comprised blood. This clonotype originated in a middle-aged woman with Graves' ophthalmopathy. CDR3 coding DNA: TGTGCCAGCAGCTCCGTTAGCGGGAGGGCGTACAATGAGCAGTTCTTC. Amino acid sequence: CASSSVSGRAYNEQFF. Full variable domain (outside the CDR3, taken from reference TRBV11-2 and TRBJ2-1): EAGVAQSPRYKIIEKRQSVAFWCNPISGHATLYWYQQILGQGPKLLIQFQNNGVVDDSQLPKDRFSAERLKGVDSTLKIQPAKLEDSAVYLCASSSVSGRAYNEQFFGPGTRLTVL.